This TCR beta chain was retrieved from a study of blood T cell repertoires in COVID-19. Turning to the study itself: There were acute and convalescent COVID-19 samples, and they came from the United States, Italy and Spain.

TCRdb's copy holds only in-frame clones and misses some; the assay was immunoSEQ multiplex PCR. In the table there are roughly 34,000 clones, roughly nine tenths of which are singletons. CDR1 LNHDA and CDR2 SQIVND come from the germline V gene (reference sequence). The ends lost 3 bases at V and 5 bases at J; junction bases unmatched: 9. The CDR3 covers 16 residues. The receptor was isolated from a human donor with active COVID-19. The donor label of this sample is uncertain. Sequencing was done on a sample of peripheral blood. This sequence joins TRBV19 and TRBJ1-4, with 7 bases that match TRBD1. The CDR3 coding sequence is TGTGCCAGTAGTATGTCTCCGACAGGGAAGAATGAAAAACTGTTTTTT. Its translation: CASSMSPTGKNEKLFF.